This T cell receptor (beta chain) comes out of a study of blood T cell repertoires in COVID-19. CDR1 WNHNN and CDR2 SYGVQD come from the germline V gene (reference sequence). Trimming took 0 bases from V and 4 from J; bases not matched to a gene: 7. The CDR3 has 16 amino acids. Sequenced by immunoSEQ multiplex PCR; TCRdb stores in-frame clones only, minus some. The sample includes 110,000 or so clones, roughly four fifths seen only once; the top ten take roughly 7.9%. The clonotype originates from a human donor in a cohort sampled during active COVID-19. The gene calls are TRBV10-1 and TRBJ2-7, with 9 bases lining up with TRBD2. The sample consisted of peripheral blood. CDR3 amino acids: CASSESSLAGQYEQYF. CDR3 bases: TGCGCCAGCAGTGAGTCGAGTCTAGCGGGACAGTACGAGCAGTACTTC.